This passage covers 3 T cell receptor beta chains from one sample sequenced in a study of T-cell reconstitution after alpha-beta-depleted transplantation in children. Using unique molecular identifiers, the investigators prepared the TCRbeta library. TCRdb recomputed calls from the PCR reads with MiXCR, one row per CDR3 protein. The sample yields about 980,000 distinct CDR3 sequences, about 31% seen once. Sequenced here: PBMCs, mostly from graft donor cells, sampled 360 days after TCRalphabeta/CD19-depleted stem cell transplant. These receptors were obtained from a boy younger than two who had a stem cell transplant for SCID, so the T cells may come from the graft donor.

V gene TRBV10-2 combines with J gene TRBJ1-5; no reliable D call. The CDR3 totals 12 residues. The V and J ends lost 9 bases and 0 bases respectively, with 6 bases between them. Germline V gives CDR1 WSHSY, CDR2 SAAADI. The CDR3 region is CARGNSNQPQHF. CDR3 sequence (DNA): TGCGCCAGGGGGAATAGCAATCAGCCCCAGCATTTT.

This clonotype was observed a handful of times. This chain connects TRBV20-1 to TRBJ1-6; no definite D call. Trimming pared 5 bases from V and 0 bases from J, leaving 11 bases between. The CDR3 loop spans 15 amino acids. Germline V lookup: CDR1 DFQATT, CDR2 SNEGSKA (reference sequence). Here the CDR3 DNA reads TGCAGTGCTCGGACGATGGGCTCCTATAATTCACCCCTCCACTTT. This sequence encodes CSARTMGSYNSPLHF.

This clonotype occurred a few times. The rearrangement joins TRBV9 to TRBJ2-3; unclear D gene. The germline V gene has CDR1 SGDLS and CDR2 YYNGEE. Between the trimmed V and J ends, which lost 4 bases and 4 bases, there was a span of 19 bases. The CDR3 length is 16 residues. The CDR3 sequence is CASSPTFERFADTQYF. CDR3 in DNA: TGTGCCAGCAGCCCTACCTTCGAGCGTTTCGCAGATACGCAGTATTTT.